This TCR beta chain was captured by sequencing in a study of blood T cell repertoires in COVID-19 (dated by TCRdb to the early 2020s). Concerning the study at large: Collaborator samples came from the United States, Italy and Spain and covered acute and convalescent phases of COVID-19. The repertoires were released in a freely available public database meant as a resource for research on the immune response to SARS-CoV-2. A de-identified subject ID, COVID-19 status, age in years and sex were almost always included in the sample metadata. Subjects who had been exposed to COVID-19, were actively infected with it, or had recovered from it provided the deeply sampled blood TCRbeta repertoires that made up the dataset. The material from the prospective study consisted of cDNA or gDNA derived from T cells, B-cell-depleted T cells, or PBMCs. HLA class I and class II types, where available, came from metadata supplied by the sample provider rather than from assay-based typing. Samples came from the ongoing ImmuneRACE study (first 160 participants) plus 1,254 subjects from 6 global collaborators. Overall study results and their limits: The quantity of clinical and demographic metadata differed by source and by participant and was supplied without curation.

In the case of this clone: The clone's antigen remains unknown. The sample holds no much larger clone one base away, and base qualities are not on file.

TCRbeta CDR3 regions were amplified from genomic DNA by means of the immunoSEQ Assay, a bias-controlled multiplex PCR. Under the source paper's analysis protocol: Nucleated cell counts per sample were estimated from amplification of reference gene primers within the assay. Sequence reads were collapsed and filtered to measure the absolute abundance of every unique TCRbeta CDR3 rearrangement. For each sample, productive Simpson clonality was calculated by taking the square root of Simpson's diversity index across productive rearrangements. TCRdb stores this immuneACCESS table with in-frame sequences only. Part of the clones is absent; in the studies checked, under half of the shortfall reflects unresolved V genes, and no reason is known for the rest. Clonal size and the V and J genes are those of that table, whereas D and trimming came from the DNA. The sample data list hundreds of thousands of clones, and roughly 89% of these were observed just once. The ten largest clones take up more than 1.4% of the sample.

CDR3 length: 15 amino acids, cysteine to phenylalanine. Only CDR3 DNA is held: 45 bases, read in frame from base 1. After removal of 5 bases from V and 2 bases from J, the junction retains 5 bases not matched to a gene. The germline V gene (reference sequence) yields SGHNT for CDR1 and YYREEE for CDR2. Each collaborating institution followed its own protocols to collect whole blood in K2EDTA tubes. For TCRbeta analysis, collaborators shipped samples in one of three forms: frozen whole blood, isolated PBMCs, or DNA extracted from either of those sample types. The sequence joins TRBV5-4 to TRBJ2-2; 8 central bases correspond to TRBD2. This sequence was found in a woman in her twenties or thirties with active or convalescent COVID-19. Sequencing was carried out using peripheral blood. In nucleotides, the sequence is TGTGCCAGCAGAACTAGCGGAAAAAACACCGGGGAGCTGTTTTTT. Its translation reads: CASRTSGKNTGELFF. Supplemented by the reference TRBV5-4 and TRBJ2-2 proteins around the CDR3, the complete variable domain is ETGVTQSPTHLIKTRGQQVTLRCSSQSGHNTVSWYQQALGQGPQFIFQYYREEENGRGNFPPRFSGLQFPNYSSELNVNALELDDSALYLCASRTSGKNTGELFFGEGSRLTVL.